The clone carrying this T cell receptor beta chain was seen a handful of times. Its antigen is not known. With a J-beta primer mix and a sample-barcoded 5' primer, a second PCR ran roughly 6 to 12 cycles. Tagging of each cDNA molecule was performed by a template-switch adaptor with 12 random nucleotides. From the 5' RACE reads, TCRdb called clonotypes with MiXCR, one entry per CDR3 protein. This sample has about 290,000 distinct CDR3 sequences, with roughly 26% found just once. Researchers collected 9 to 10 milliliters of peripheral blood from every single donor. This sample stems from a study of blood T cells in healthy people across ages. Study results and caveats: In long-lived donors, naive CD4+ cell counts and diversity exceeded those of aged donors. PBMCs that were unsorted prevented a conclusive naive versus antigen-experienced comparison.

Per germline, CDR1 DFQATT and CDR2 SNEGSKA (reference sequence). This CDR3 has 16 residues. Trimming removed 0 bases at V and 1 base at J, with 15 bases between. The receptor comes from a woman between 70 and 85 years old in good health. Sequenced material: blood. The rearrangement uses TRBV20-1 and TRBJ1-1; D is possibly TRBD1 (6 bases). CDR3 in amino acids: CSARDRGGTANTEAFF. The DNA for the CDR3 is TGCAGTGCTAGAGATAGGGGGGGCACGGCGAACACTGAAGCTTTCTTT.